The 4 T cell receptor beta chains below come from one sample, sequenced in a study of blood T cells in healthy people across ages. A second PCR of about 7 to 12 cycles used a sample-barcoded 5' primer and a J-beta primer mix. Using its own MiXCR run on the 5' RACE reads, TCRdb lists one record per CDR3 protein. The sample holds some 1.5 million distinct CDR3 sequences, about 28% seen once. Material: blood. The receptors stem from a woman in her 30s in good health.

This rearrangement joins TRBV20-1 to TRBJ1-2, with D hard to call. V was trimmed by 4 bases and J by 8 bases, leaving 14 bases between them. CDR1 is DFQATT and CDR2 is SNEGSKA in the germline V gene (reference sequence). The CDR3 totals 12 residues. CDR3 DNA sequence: TGCAGTGCTAACCAAAAGTTAGGGGGCTACACCTTC. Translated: CSANQKLGGYTF.

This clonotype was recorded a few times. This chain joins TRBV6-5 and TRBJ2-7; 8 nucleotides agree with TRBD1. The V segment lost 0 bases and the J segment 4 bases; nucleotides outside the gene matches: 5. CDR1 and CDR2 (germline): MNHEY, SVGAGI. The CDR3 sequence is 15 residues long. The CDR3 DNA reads TGTGCCAGCAGTTACTCCCCCCAGGGGGCTTACGAGCAGTACTTC. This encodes CASSYSPQGAYEQYF.

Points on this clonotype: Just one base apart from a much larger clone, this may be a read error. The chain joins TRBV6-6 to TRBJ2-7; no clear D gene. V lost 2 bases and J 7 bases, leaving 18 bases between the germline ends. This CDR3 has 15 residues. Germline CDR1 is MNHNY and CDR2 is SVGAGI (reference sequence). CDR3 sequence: CASSYQPGTYNEQYF. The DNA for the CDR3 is TGTGCCAGCAGTTACCAGCCAGGCACCTACAATGAGCAGTACTTC.

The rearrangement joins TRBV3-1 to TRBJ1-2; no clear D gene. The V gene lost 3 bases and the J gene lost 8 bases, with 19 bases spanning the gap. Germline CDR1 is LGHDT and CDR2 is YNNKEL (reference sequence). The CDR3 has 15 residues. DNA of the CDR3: TGTGCCAGCAGCCATCCTACGGCGGAGGCTGAAGGCTACACCTTC. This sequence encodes CASSHPTAEAEGYTF.